This TCR beta chain came from a study of blood T cells in healthy people across ages. General observations from the study: In long-lived donors, naive CD4+ cell counts and diversity exceeded those of aged donors. Diversity estimated from one million T cells was considered an underestimate.

As to this clonotype: No antigen is known for it.

In germline, CDR1 is SEHNR, CDR2 FQNEAQ (reference sequence). This CDR3 region has 17 residues. V dropped 1 base and J dropped 5; count of bases not matched to a gene: 7. A J-beta primer mix and a sample-barcoded 5' primer were used in a second PCR of about 7 to 12 cycles. All samples yielded 3 million or more CDR3-containing paired-end reads. TCRdb independently ran MiXCR on the 5' RACE reads; one entry per CDR3 protein. The table lists around 2 million distinct CDR3 sequences, roughly two fifths of them singletons. This chain links TRBV7-9 with TRBJ2-1; 11 bases are a match to TRBD2. This TCR derives from a human donor in good health. What was sequenced was blood. CDR3 in amino acids: CASSLGSGLADNNEQFF. CDR3 DNA sequence: TGTGCCAGCAGCTTAGGGTCGGGACTAGCGGACAACAATGAGCAGTTCTTC.